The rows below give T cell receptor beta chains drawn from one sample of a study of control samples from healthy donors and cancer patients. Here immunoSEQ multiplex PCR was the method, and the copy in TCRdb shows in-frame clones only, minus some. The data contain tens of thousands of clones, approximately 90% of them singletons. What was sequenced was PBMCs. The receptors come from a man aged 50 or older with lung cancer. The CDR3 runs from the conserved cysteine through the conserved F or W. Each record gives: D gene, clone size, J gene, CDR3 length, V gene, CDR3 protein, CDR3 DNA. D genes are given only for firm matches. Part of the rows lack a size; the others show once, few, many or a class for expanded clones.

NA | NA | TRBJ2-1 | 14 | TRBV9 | CASSDGGYSVEQFF | TGTGCCAGCAGCGATGGGGGGTATAGTGTTGAGCAGTTCTTC
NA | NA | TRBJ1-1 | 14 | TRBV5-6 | CASSLWTARAEAFF | TGTGCCAGCAGCCTCTGGACAGCGAGAGCTGAAGCTTTCTTT
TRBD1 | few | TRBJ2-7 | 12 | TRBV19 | CASKGQGFEQYF | TGTGCCAGTAAGGGACAGGGGTTCGAGCAGTACTTC
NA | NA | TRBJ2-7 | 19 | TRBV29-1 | CSVEGIRDKTYSSSYEQYF | TGCAGCGTTGAAGGTATTCGAGACAAAACCTATTCTAGCTCCTACGAGCAGTACTTC
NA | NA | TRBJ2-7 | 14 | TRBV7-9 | CASSLETGFHEQYF | TGTGCCAGCAGCTTAGAAACAGGGTTCCACGAGCAGTACTTC
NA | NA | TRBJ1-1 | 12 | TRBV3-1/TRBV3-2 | CASRRQEGVAFF | TGTGCCAGCAGACGACAGGAGGGGGTAGCTTTCTTT
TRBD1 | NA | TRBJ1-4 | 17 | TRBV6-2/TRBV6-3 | CASSYVRVGQVRRKTVF | TGTGCCAGCAGTTATGTTCGAGTGGGACAGGTTCGCAGAAAAACTGTTTTT
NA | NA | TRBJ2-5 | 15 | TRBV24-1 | CATSDPQTAQETQYF | TGTGCCACCAGTGACCCCCAGACAGCTCAAGAGACCCAGTACTTC
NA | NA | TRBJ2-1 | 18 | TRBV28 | CASSSREPLVRVRYEQFF | TGTGCCAGCAGTTCCCGAGAGCCACTAGTGCGGGTCCGCTATGAGCAGTTCTTC
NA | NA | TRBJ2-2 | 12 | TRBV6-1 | CASSETSGELFF | TGTGCCAGCAGTGAAACGTCCGGGGAGCTGTTTTTT
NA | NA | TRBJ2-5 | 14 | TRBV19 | CASSIGTLQETQYF | TGTGCCAGTAGTATAGGGACACTCCAAGAGACCCAGTACTTC
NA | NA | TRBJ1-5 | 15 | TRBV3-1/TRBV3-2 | CASSQDPTAYQPQHF | TGTGCCAGCAGCCAAGATCCCACAGCCTATCAGCCCCAGCATTTT
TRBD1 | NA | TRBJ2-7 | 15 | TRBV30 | CAWSTYRDRGAEQYF | TGTGCCTGGAGTACTTACCGGGACAGGGGGGCCGAGCAGTACTTC
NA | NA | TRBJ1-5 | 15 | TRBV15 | CATSSLRDLNQPQHF | TGTGCCACCAGCAGCCTCCGGGACCTCAATCAGCCCCAGCATTTT
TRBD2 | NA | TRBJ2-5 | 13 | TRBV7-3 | CASSFGGEETQYF | TGTGCCAGCAGCTTCGGGGGGGAAGAGACCCAGTACTTC
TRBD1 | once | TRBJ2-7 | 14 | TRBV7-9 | CASSPGQFSYEQYF | TGTGCCAGCAGCCCGGGACAGTTCTCCTACGAGCAGTACTTC
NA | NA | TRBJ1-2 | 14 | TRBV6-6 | CASSYAGTSYGYTF | TGTGCCAGCAGTTACGCAGGGACAAGTTATGGCTACACCTTC
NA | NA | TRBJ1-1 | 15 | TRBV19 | CASSIGPLQNTEAFF | TGTGCCAGTAGTATAGGACCCCTACAGAACACTGAAGCTTTCTTT
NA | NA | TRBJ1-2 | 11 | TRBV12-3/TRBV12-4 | CASSLRDGYTF | TGTGCCAGCAGTTTAAGGGACGGCTACACCTTC
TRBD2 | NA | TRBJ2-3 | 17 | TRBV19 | CASSIASSGGSTDTQYF | TGTGCCAGTAGTATCGCCTCTAGCGGGGGGAGCACAGATACGCAGTATTTT
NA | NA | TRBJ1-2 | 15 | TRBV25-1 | CASSEHDSLAPGYTF | TGTGCCAGCAGTGAGCATGACAGTCTCGCCCCTGGCTACACCTTC
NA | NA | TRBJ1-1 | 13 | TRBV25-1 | CASSVAGSAEAFF | TGTGCCAGCAGTGTAGCAGGGAGCGCTGAAGCTTTCTTT
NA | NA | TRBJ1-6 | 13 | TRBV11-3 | CASSSGYNSPLHF | TGTGCCAGCAGCTCCGGGTATAATTCACCCCTCCACTTT
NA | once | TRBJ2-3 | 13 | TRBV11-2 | CASSPDQGATQYF | TGTGCCAGCAGCCCGGACCAAGGGGCTACGCAGTATTTT
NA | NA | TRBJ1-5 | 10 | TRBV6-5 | CASKEDVEHF | TGTGCCAGCAAGGAGGATGTCGAGCATTTT
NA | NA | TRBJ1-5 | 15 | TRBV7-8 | CASSSARTGNQPQHF | TGTGCCAGCAGCTCCGCTAGGACGGGCAATCAGCCCCAGCATTTT
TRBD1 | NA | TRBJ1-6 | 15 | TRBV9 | CASSTNQGAGSPLHF | TGTGCCAGCAGCACAAATCAGGGGGCCGGTTCACCCCTCCACTTT
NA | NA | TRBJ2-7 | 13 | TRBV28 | CASSIRRGGEQYF | TGTGCCAGCAGCATTCGGAGGGGCGGCGAGCAGTACTTC
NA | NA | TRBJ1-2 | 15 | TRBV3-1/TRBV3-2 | CASTREGATNYGYTF | TGTGCCAGCACCCGTGAAGGGGCCACAAACTATGGCTACACCTTC
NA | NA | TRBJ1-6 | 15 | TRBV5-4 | CASGQSRGLNSPLHF | TGTGCCAGCGGACAGAGCAGGGGTCTTAATTCACCCCTCCACTTT
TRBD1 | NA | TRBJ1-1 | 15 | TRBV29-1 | CSATYRGRGSTEAFF | TGCAGCGCCACATACAGGGGGCGCGGTTCCACTGAAGCTTTCTTT
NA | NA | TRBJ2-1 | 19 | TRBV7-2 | CASRAGQKLVKTSYNEQFF | TGTGCCAGCAGAGCGGGACAGAAGCTTGTAAAAACGTCCTACAATGAGCAGTTCTTC
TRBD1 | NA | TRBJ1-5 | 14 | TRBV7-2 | CASSFQGANQPQHF | TGTGCCAGCAGCTTCCAGGGGGCAAATCAGCCCCAGCATTTT
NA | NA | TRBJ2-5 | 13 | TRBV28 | CASSLDLQETQYF | TGTGCCAGCAGTTTAGACCTCCAAGAGACCCAGTACTTC
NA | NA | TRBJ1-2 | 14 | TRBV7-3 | CASSLPRIFSGYTF | TGTGCCAGCAGCTTACCCCGCATCTTCTCTGGCTACACCTTC
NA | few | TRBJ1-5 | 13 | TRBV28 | CASSSSGNQPQHF | TGTGCCAGCAGTTCGAGCGGGAATCAGCCCCAGCATTTT
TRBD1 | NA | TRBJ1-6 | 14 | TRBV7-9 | CASSGTGRSSPLHF | TGTGCCAGCAGCGGGACAGGGAGGAGTTCACCCCTCCACTTT
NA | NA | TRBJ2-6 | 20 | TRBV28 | CASSLYPSGGGASGANVLTF | TGTGCCAGCAGTTTATATCCATCGGGAGGGGGCGCGTCTGGGGCCAACGTCCTGACTTTC
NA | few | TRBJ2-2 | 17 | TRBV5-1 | CASSLGGAGALTGELFF | TGCGCCAGCAGCTTGGGAGGTGCGGGGGCGCTCACCGGGGAGCTGTTTTTT
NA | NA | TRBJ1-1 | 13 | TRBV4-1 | CASKKVEGTEAFF | TGCGCCAGCAAAAAGGTAGAGGGGACTGAAGCTTTCTTT
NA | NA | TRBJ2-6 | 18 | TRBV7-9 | CASSSAMWPGSGANVLTF | TGTGCCAGCAGCTCTGCAATGTGGCCGGGCTCTGGGGCCAACGTCCTGACTTTC
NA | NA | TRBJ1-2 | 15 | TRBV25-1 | CASSEYRAGTNGYTF | TGTGCCAGCAGTGAATATCGGGCAGGGACGAATGGCTACACCTTC
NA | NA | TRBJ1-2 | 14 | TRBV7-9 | CASSLTGTSSGYTF | TGTGCCAGCAGCCTAACGGGGACCTCTTCCGGCTACACCTTC
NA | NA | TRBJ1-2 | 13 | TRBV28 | CASSLAGAPGYTF | TGTGCCAGCAGTTTAGCGGGGGCTCCGGGCTACACCTTC
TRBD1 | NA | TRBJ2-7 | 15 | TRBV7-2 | CASSLAPGQAYEQYF | TGTGCCAGCAGCTTAGCTCCGGGACAGGCCTACGAGCAGTACTTC
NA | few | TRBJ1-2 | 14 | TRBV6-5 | CASSRRLSNYGYTF | TGTGCCAGCAGTCGACGACTGAGTAACTATGGCTACACCTTC
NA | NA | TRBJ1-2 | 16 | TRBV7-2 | CASSLVRAVGLGGYTF | TGTGCCAGCAGCTTAGTTAGGGCAGTTGGTTTGGGTGGCTACACCTTC
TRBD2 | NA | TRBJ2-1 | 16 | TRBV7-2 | CASSQGASGGRNEQFF | TGTGCCAGCAGCCAGGGCGCCAGCGGGGGGCGCAATGAGCAGTTCTTC
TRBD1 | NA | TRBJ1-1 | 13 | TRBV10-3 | CAISGTGQYGAFF | TGTGCCATCAGCGGGACAGGCCAGTACGGAGCTTTCTTT
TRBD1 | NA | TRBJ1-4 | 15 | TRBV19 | CASTNPGGSNEKLFF | TGTGCCAGTACCAACCCAGGGGGCTCAAATGAAAAACTGTTTTTT
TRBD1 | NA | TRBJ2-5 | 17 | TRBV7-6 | CASSSRDRGSLAETQYF | TGTGCCAGCAGCTCCCGGGACAGGGGTAGTTTAGCGGAGACCCAGTACTTC
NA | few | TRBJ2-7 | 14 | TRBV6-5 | CASSYSSPGYEQYF | TGTGCCAGCAGTTACTCCTCACCAGGGTACGAGCAGTACTTC
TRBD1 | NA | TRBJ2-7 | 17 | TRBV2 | CASRRHFRDRASYEQYF | TGTGCCAGCAGGCGTCACTTCCGGGACAGAGCCTCCTACGAGCAGTACTTC
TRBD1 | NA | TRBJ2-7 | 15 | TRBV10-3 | CAISYPGTGVDEQYF | TGTGCCATCAGTTACCCCGGGACAGGTGTGGACGAGCAGTACTTC
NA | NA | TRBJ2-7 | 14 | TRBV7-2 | CASSLNGGRVEQYF | TGTGCCAGCAGCTTAAACGGGGGAAGGGTCGAGCAGTACTTC